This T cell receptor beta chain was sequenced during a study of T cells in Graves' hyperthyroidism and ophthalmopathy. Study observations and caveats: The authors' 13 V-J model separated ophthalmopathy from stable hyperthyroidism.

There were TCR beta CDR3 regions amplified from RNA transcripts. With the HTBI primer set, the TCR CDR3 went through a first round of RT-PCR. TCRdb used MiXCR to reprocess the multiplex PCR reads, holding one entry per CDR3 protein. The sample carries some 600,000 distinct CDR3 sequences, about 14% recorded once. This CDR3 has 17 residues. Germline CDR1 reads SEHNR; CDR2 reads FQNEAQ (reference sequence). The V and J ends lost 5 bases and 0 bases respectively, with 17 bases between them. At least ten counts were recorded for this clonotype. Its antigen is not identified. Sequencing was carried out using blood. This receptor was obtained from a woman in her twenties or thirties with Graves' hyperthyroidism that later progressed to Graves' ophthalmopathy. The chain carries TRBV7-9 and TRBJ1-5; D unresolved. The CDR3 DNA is TGTGCCAGCAGCCAGCACTCGAATGATTATAGCAATCAGCCCCAGCATTTT. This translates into CASSQHSNDYSNQPQHF.